One and the same sample provided the 19 T cell receptor beta chains below, sequenced in a study of T cells after yellow fever vaccination. From the 5' RACE reads, TCRdb called clonotypes with MiXCR, one entry per CDR3 protein. This sample yields some 420,000 distinct CDR3 sequences, of which around 19% are seen a single time; 15% to 20% belongs to the top ten. The source was PBMCs, collected before the yellow fever booster vaccination. The source of these receptors is a man aged 18 to 30 who received the YFV17D yellow fever vaccine.

This chain links TRBV5-1 with TRBJ1-1, with 8 bases aligning to TRBD1. The CDR3 is 13 residues long. CDR1 and CDR2 (germline): SGHRS, YFSETQ. The V and J ends lost 6 bases and 4 bases, in that order; junction bases with no gene match: 5. CDR3 nucleotide sequence: TGCGCCAGCAAGTACACAGGGGGCACTGAAGCTTTCTTT. Translated, it gives CASKYTGGTEAFF.

This clonotype was detected a few times. This rearrangement joins TRBV6-6 to TRBJ2-1; 8 bases match TRBD2. The V segment lost 7 bases and the J segment 5 bases; nucleotides outside the gene matches: 13. The CDR3 totals 16 residues. The germline gives CDR1 MNHNY, CDR2 SVGAGI (reference sequence). The CDR3 region is CASTALGRGVNNEQFF. The CDR3 region has the DNA TGTGCCAGCACTGCCCTCGGGCGGGGGGTGAACAATGAGCAGTTCTTC.

The chain carries TRBV29-1 and TRBJ1-5; D gene ambiguous. Between the trimmed V and J ends, which lost 2 bases and 4 bases, there was a span of 9 bases. From germline, CDR1 is SQVTM and CDR2 ANQGSEA. This CDR3 is 13 amino acids long. DNA of the CDR3: TGCAGCGTTGAAATTGGGCAAAATCAGCCCCAGCATTTT. It translates to CSVEIGQNQPQHF.

The chain carries TRBV12-3 or TRBV12-4 and TRBJ2-7; TRBD1 matches 7 bases. V was pared by 5 bases and J by 1 base, with 2 bases of the junction left unmatched. This CDR3 region has 13 residues. The CDR3 region is CASSIQGSYEQYV. The CDR3 DNA reads TGTGCCAGCAGTATACAGGGGTCCTACGAGCAGTACGTC.

In the case of this clonotype: A much larger clone lies a single base off, so this may be a read error. The V gene is TRBV4-2, the J gene TRBJ2-3; D gene uncertain. The CDR3 spans 15 residues. From germline, CDR1 is LGHNA and CDR2 YNFKEQ. V lost 3 bases, J lost 0 bases, and 10 bases lay in between. CDR3 sequence: CASSHAAGSTDTQYF. The DNA for the CDR3 is TGTGCCAGCAGCCACGCGGCAGGTAGCACAGATACGCAGTATTTT.

This chain uses TRBV20-1 with TRBJ2-1; D remains unclear. The germline gives CDR1 DFQATT, CDR2 SNEGSKA (reference sequence). Trimming removed 5 bases from V and 0 bases from J, with 14 bases in between. The CDR3 length is 15 residues. The DNA for the CDR3 is TGCAGTGCTCGGGCGACTCCGGGCTCCTACAATGAGCAGTTCTTC. As protein: CSARATPGSYNEQFF.

This chain uses TRBV7-9 with TRBJ2-7, with 7 bases identical to TRBD1. This CDR3 is built from 12 residues. CDR1 and CDR2 from the germline V gene are SEHNR and FQNEAQ (reference sequence). V shed 5 bases, J shed 6 bases, and the junction held 4 bases outside the gene matches. CDR3 region: CASSTTGTEQYF. In DNA, the CDR3 is TGTGCCAGCAGCACGACAGGGACCGAGCAGTACTTC.

This clonotype has at least ten counts. The chain combines TRBV12-3 or TRBV12-4 with TRBJ1-2, with a tentative D call TRBD1 (6 bases). The CDR3 has 12 residues. Deletions cut 4 bases from V and 5 bases from J, with 8 bases between. The CDR3 loop is CASSWTEYGYTF. CDR3 sequence (DNA): TGTGCCAGCAGTTGGACAGAATATGGCTACACCTTC.

A few counts support this clonotype. The CDR3 protein is CASSLELAGTGELFF. CDR3 DNA: TGTGCCAGCAGTTTGGAACTAGCGGGGACCGGGGAGCTGTTTTTT. The chain couples TRBV27 to TRBJ2-2; TRBD2 matches 10 bases. The CDR3 has 15 residues. The V gene's germline CDR1 is MNHEY and CDR2 SMNVEV (reference sequence). With V trimmed by 3 bases and J by 5 bases, 3 bases remained unmatched.

There are a few counts of this clonotype. The chain links TRBV18 to TRBJ2-2; D not resolved. Germline-derived CDR1 and CDR2 are KGHSH and LQKENI. This CDR3 is 16 amino acids long. V shed 0 bases and J shed 2 bases, with 10 bases lying between them. CDR3 nucleotide sequence: TGTGCCAGCTCACCACCGCTTCCGGTCAACACCGGGGAGCTGTTTTTT. This encodes CASSPPLPVNTGELFF.

This clonotype was detected a few times. The chain links TRBV5-1 to TRBJ2-3, with unresolved D. Germline CDR1 reads SGHRS; CDR2 reads YFSETQ. This CDR3 has 15 amino acids. V shed 4 bases and J shed 2 bases, with 14 bases lying between them. CDR3 loop: CASSEGVGSTDTQYF. The CDR3 bases are TGCGCCAGCAGCGAAGGCGTCGGGTCCACAGATACGCAGTATTTT.

This clonotype came up a few times. DNA of the CDR3: TGTGCCACCAGTGATTCAGCGGGGAGCCAAGAGACCCAGTACTTC. Translation gives CATSDSAGSQETQYF. The gene calls are TRBV24-1 and TRBJ2-5, with 7 bases identical to TRBD2. CDR1 is KGHDR, CDR2 SFDVKD, per germline. The CDR3 loop spans 15 amino acids. Trimming took 2 bases from V and 1 from J; bases not matched to a gene: 3.

This clonotype was recorded at least ten times. The chain has TRBV3-1 and TRBJ2-5; D possibly uses TRBD1 or TRBD2 (6 bases each). Germline loops: CDR1 LGHDT, CDR2 YNNKEL (reference sequence). The CDR3 is 17 residues long. Trimming removed 4 bases from V and 1 base from J, with 19 bases in between. The chain's CDR3 is CASSLLGGGGLQETQYF. The CDR3 DNA sequence: TGTGCCAGCAGCCTCCTTGGGGGTGGGGGGCTCCAAGAGACCCAGTACTTC.

The chain uses TRBV7-6 and TRBJ1-5, with 7 positions matching TRBD1. This CDR3 has 17 amino acids. Per germline, CDR1 SGHVS and CDR2 FNYEAQ. V dropped 1 base and J dropped 0; count of bases not matched to a gene: 6. CDR3 in amino acids: CASSLGTGLNSNQPQHF. DNA for the CDR3: TGTGCCAGCAGCTTAGGGACAGGCCTAAATAGCAATCAGCCCCAGCATTTT.

V is TRBV5-1 and J is TRBJ1-2; no clear D gene. V was trimmed by 6 bases and J by 6 bases, leaving 24 bases between them. CDR3 length: 16 residues. Per germline, CDR1 SGHRS and CDR2 YFSETQ. In nucleotides, the CDR3 is TGCGCCAGCACCCAGGACCTACCTGCGGATTGGGATGGCTACACCTTC. Protein product: CASTQDLPADWDGYTF.

The chain combines TRBV6-2 or TRBV6-3 with TRBJ2-5, with D possibly matching TRBD2 (7 bases). Per the germline V gene, CDR1 is MNHEY and CDR2 is SVGEGT. V lost 10 bases, J lost 2 bases, and 14 bases lay in between. CDR3 length: 13 amino acids. CDR3 sequence reads: CATTEGGQETQYF. CDR3 nucleotide sequence: TGTGCCACTACCGAGGGGGGGCAAGAGACCCAGTACTTC.

This clonotype was observed a few times. The chain combines TRBV11-1 with TRBJ2-4; 11 nucleotides align to TRBD1. The CDR3 length is 14 residues. Germline V gives CDR1 SGHAT, CDR2 FQDESV (reference sequence). The V segment lost 8 bases and the J segment 9 bases; nucleotides outside the gene matches: 9. The CDR3 DNA sequence: TGTGCCAGCGGATCCGGGACAGGGGGATCCATTCAGTACTTC. The encoded protein is CASGSGTGGSIQYF.

This rearrangement joins TRBV7-9 to TRBJ1-2; no reliable D call. Germline V gives CDR1 SEHNR, CDR2 FQNEAQ (reference sequence). There are 11 residues in the CDR3. V lost 5 bases and J lost 6, with 7 bases in between. CDR3 sequence (DNA): TGTGCCAGCAGCCTAGATCATGGCTACACCTTC. Encoded protein: CASSLDHGYTF.

This chain connects TRBV6-2 or TRBV6-3 to TRBJ1-1, with a tentative D call TRBD1 (6 bases). The CDR3 loop spans 16 amino acids. V was pared by 0 bases and J by 4 bases, with 15 bases between. From germline, CDR1 is MNHEY and CDR2 SVGEGT. CDR3 DNA sequence: TGTGCCAGCAGTTACTCGGTCGGGGGCAGCCCCACTGAAGCTTTCTTT. It specifies CASSYSVGGSPTEAFF.